One sample yielded the 7 T cell receptor beta chains listed below, sequenced in a study of OX40 agonist ivuxolimab in advanced cancers. Clones were sequenced by immunoSEQ multiplex PCR, and TCRdb holds only the in-frame ones, with some missing. This table holds about 31,000 clones, around 87% found once. This specimen was CD4+ or CD8+ T cells sorted from blood, taken in a trial of the OX40 agonist ivuxolimab. Source of these receptors: an adult with an advanced solid tumor such as melanoma, head and neck, liver or kidney cancer.

This chain joins TRBV11-2 and TRBJ2-5; 10 bases are a match to TRBD2. Trimming cost V 1 base and J 2 bases; bases outside gene matches: 7. Germline V gene lookup returns CDR1 SGHAT and CDR2 FQNNGV. The CDR3 spans 17 residues. CDR3 amino acids: CASSLGLLAGVQETQYF. CDR3 DNA sequence: TGTGCCAGCAGCTTAGGCCTTCTAGCGGGAGTTCAAGAGACCCAGTACTTC. Full variable domain (outside the CDR3, taken from reference TRBV11-2 and TRBJ2-5): EAGVAQSPRYKIIEKRQSVAFWCNPISGHATLYWYQQILGQGPKLLIQFQNNGVVDDSQLPKDRFSAERLKGVDSTLKIQPAKLEDSAVYLCASSLGLLAGVQETQYFGPGTRLLVL.

This clone was observed a handful of times. This chain links TRBV14 with TRBJ1-1; TRBD1 agrees at 7 bases. In germline, CDR1 is SGHDN, CDR2 FVKESK. Trimming took 4 bases from V and 3 from J; bases not matched to a gene: 5. The CDR3 length is 14 residues. CDR3 amino acids: CASSPRQGYTEAFF. CDR3 bases: TGTGCCAGCAGCCCCCGACAGGGCTACACTGAAGCTTTCTTT. The variable domain in full, completed from reference TRBV14 and TRBJ1-1, reads EAGVTQFPSHSVIEKGQTVTLRCDPISGHDNLYWYRRVMGKEIKFLLHFVKESKQDESGMPNNRFLAERTGGTYSTLKVQPAELEDSGVYFCASSPRQGYTEAFFGQGTRLTVV.

The chain recombines TRBV6-4 with TRBJ2-2, with unresolved D. V lost 4 bases and J lost 5, with 8 bases in between. Germline values: CDR1 MRHNA, CDR2 SNTAGT. The CDR3 is made up of 13 amino acids. For the CDR3, the DNA is TGTGCCAGCAGTGCCGAGAGTACCGGGGAGCTGTTTTTT. It yields the protein CASSAESTGELFF.

The chain employs TRBV10-3 and TRBJ2-3; 7 bases agree with TRBD1. The length of the CDR3 is 15 residues. Unmatched junction bases numbered 11, after V lost 6 bases and J lost 5 bases. The V gene's germline CDR1 is ENHRY and CDR2 SYGVKD. The CDR3 loop reads CAISERQGELDTQYF. CDR3 nucleotide sequence: TGTGCCATCAGCGAGAGACAGGGAGAATTAGATACGCAGTATTTT.

The V and J genes are TRBV23-1 and TRBJ2-3; TRBD2 agrees at 13 bases. TRBV23-1 is placed among ORFs of uncertain function. The CDR3 sequence is 18 residues long. V trimming: 7 bases; J trimming: 5 bases; junction bases outside the gene matches: 15. The CDR3 DNA follows: TGCGCCAGCATTAGGACTAGCGGGAGTCGTGCTGCCGTAGATACGCAGTATTTT. It encodes CASIRTSGSRAAVDTQYF.

The J gene is TRBJ1-4, the V gene TRBV23-1; no reliable D call. TRBV23-1 is sorted into the ORF group, with uncertain function. There are 15 residues in the CDR3. V shed 7 bases and J shed 8 bases, with 20 bases lying between them. CDR3 nucleotides: TGCGCCAGCACTCCCGGCCCCAAACAGAGGGAAAAACTGTTTTTT. The encoded protein is CASTPGPKQREKLFF.

The chain recombines TRBV29-1 with TRBJ2-1, with TRBD2 identical over 12 bases. V dropped 7 bases and J dropped 0; count of bases not matched to a gene: 4. The CDR3 is made up of 15 amino acids. Germline CDR1 and CDR2: SQVTM and ANQGSEA. CDR3 sequence: CSATSGSGSYNEQFF. In nucleotides, the CDR3 is TGCAGCGCGACTAGCGGGAGTGGCTCCTACAATGAGCAGTTCTTC.